These 22 T cell receptor beta chains were sequenced from one sample in a study of T cell changes during pregnancy in multiple sclerosis. The repertoire was sequenced with immunoSEQ multiplex PCR; TCRdb's copy has only in-frame clones and lacks some. The data hold fewer than 40,000 clones, with more than 85% observed a single time. The sample here was CD8+ T cells from peripheral blood mononuclear cells, taken after pregnancy. Receptors were obtained from a female donor with multiple sclerosis, enrolled in a pregnancy study.

The V and J genes are TRBV6-6 and TRBJ1-4, with TRBD1 matching over 7 bases. J gave up 11 bases and V 0 bases, and 12 bases lay outside the gene matches. The CDR3 contains 16 residues. Germline lookup yields CDR1 MNHNY and CDR2 SVGAGI (reference sequence). The CDR3 DNA is TGTGCCAGCAGTTACTCGGGACAGACAAAAACCGAGAAACTGTTTTTT. Protein sequence: CASSYSGQTKTEKLFF.

This chain connects TRBV9 to TRBJ1-1; perhaps TRBD1 as D (5 bases). The CDR3 runs to 16 residues. Germline V gene sequence: CDR1 SGDLS, CDR2 YYNGEE. The V and J ends lost 4 bases and 3 bases respectively, with 19 bases between them. In DNA, the CDR3 is TGTGCCAGCAGCCCCGTAAGGGGATACGGAGACACTGAAGCTTTCTTT. Its translation is CASSPVRGYGDTEAFF.

The chain employs TRBV27 and TRBJ1-1; D is ambiguous. This CDR3 has 13 residues. Germline CDR1 MNHEY, CDR2 SMNVEV (reference sequence). Trimming removed 4 bases at V and 3 bases at J, with 9 bases between. The CDR3 sequence is CASSWSADTEAFF. DNA for the CDR3: TGTGCCAGCAGTTGGTCCGCGGACACTGAAGCTTTCTTT.

The chain recombines TRBV30 with TRBJ1-1; D remains unclear. There are 14 residues in the CDR3. Germline lookup yields CDR1 GTSNPN and CDR2 SVGIG (reference sequence). Trimming took 4 bases from V and 1 from J, leaving 13 bases between them. This CDR3 reads CAWTPGSPNTEAFF. The CDR3 nucleotides are TGTGCCTGGACCCCGGGAAGCCCGAACACTGAAGCTTTCTTT.

The chain links TRBV5-5 to TRBJ1-4; D might be TRBD1 (6 bases). Germline V CDR1 and CDR2: SGHKS, YYEKEE (reference sequence). This CDR3 spans 15 amino acids. Trimming left V 4 bases short and J 5 bases short, with 15 bases between. The CDR3 nucleotides read TGTGCCAGCAGCCTAGACAGGACCCTAAATGAAAAACTGTTTTTT. Encoded protein: CASSLDRTLNEKLFF.

This sequence joins TRBV7-6 and TRBJ2-3; tentatively, D is TRBD1 (5 bases). The V gene's germline CDR1 is SGHVS and CDR2 FNYEAQ. Trimming left V 2 bases short and J 2 bases short, with 17 bases between. The CDR3 has 17 amino acids. Here the CDR3 reads CASSLFLRVGLTDTQYF. In DNA form, the CDR3 reads TGTGCCAGCAGCTTATTCCTCCGAGTGGGGCTCACAGATACGCAGTATTTT.

This rearrangement joins TRBV7-2 to TRBJ2-1; 9 nucleotides line up with TRBD2. V lost 3 bases to trimming and J lost 5 bases; unmatched junction nucleotides: 5. The CDR3 is 15 residues long. Germline lookup yields CDR1 SGHTA and CDR2 FQGNSA. CDR3 DNA: TGTGCCAGCAGCTTTAGCGGGAGAGTTGACAATGAGCAGTTCTTC. Its translation is CASSFSGRVDNEQFF.

The CDR3 protein is CASSPGTVSATGELFF. The CDR3 DNA sequence: TGTGCCAGCTCCCCTGGGACAGTATCAGCCACCGGGGAGCTGTTTTTT. V usage is TRBV18 and J usage is TRBJ2-2, with TRBD1 matching 7 bases. V shed 6 bases and J 4 bases; nucleotides not matched to a gene: 11. Germline loops: CDR1 KGHSH, CDR2 LQKENI. This CDR3 contains 16 residues.

The rearrangement joins TRBV29-1 to TRBJ2-3; TRBD1 aligns across 8 bases. CDR3 length: 14 residues. The germline V gene encodes CDR1 SQVTM and CDR2 ANQGSEA. The V and J ends lost 8 bases and 1 base, in that order; junction bases with no gene match: 8. CDR3 bases: TGCAGCTACCCTGGACAGGGAGGCACAGATACGCAGTATTTT. This encodes CSYPGQGGTDTQYF.

This chain joins TRBV6-1 and TRBJ2-5; 12 positions match TRBD2. Germline assignment: CDR1 MNHNS and CDR2 SASEGT. This CDR3 is 16 amino acids long. The V and J ends lost 2 bases and 4 bases, in that order; junction bases with no gene match: 5. CDR3 in amino acids: CASSELAGGPGETQYF. CDR3 DNA: TGTGCCAGCAGTGAACTAGCGGGGGGGCCGGGAGAGACCCAGTACTTC.

This chain links TRBV27 with TRBJ2-7, with 13 bases identical to TRBD2. The V gene end was trimmed by 8 bases and the J gene end by 4 bases; junction bases not matched to a gene: 8. The CDR3 sequence is 15 residues long. Germline loops: CDR1 MNHEY, CDR2 SMNVEV (reference sequence). DNA of the CDR3: TGTGCCAGCCTTGGCCGGACTAGCGGGAGATACGAGCAGTACTTC. As protein: CASLGRTSGRYEQYF.

The genes are TRBV4-2 and TRBJ1-5; 9 bases are a match to TRBD1. The CDR3 extends over 17 amino acids. V lost 0 bases to trimming and J lost 1 base; unmatched junction nucleotides: 4. Germline loops: CDR1 LGHNA, CDR2 YNFKEQ. The CDR3: CASSQDQGQGSNQPQHF. CDR3 DNA: TGTGCCAGCAGCCAAGATCAAGGACAGGGGAGCAATCAGCCCCAGCATTTT.

The rearrangement joins TRBV6-5 to TRBJ2-2; D might be TRBD2 (5 bases). The CDR3 covers 14 residues. V dropped 2 bases and J dropped 6 bases, with 10 bases sitting between them. Germline V CDR1 and CDR2: MNHEY, SVGAGI. CDR3 loop: CASSYSEGSGELFF. CDR3 coding DNA: TGTGCCAGCAGTTACAGCGAGGGCTCCGGGGAGCTGTTTTTT.

The CDR3 bases are TGTGCCAGCAGCCCCCCCGTCAGAGGCAATGAGCAGTTCTTC. Translated, it gives CASSPPVRGNEQFF. J is TRBJ2-1 and V is TRBV6-1; D is unresolved. V dropped 6 bases and J dropped 6 bases, with 15 bases sitting between them. CDR3 length: 14 amino acids. Germline CDR1 reads MNHNS; CDR2 reads SASEGT.

The chain uses TRBV6-1 and TRBJ2-2; TRBD2 matches 8 bases. V shed 7 bases, J shed 0 bases, and the junction held 7 bases outside the gene matches. The CDR3 is 16 amino acids. Germline V gives CDR1 MNHNS, CDR2 SASEGT. CDR3 sequence: CASTERERSNTGELFF. CDR3 coding DNA: TGTGCCAGCACTGAGCGGGAGCGATCGAACACCGGGGAGCTGTTTTTT.

The chain couples TRBV7-2 to TRBJ1-1, with D perhaps matching TRBD1 (5 bases). Germline V gene data show CDR1 as SGHTA and CDR2 as FQGNSA. Trimming removed 5 bases at V and 4 bases at J, with 17 bases between. The CDR3 sequence is 15 residues long. DNA for the CDR3: TGTGCCAGCAGCCGGAGTACGGGGGTGGGCACTGAAGCTTTCTTT. This codes for CASSRSTGVGTEAFF.

CDR3 nucleotide sequence: TGTGCCAGCAGGGCCGGGACTAGCGGGAGTGATGAGCAGTTCTTC. This encodes CASRAGTSGSDEQFF. This chain links TRBV28 with TRBJ2-1; 14 bases fit TRBD2. CDR3 length: 15 amino acids. J gave up 8 bases and V 6 bases, and 6 bases lay outside the gene matches. CDR1 is MDHEN and CDR2 is SYDVKM in the germline V gene.

This clone appeared once. The gene calls are TRBV7-9 and TRBJ2-7, with no clear D. The CDR3 loop spans 15 amino acids. Germline CDR1 reads SEHNR; CDR2 reads FQNEAQ (reference sequence). Trimming left V 1 base short and J 2 bases short, with 12 bases between. The CDR3, as DNA: TGTGCCAGCAGCTTAGTCGCAGGTCAACCCTACGAGCAGTACTTC. Its translation: CASSLVAGQPYEQYF.

The chain joins TRBV4-1 to TRBJ2-7; 11 bases are shared with TRBD1. The CDR3 is made up of 14 amino acids. The V gene end was trimmed by 4 bases and the J gene end by 4 bases; junction bases not matched to a gene: 3. The germline gives CDR1 MGHRA, CDR2 YSYEKL. The DNA for the CDR3 is TGCGCCAGCAGCCCGGGACAGGGGGTTTACGAGCAGTACTTC. This codes for CASSPGQGVYEQYF.

This chain links TRBV6-4 with TRBJ1-4; D is unresolved. V was shortened by 9 bases and J by 5 bases, with 19 bases between the two germline ends. This CDR3 has 15 residues. The germline V gene encodes CDR1 MRHNA and CDR2 SNTAGT. CDR3 amino acids: CARPTFDGVNEKLFF. Written as DNA, the CDR3 is TGTGCCAGACCTACCTTCGACGGGGTAAATGAAAAACTGTTTTTT.

In this sample, this clone turned up once. The chain has TRBV6-1 and TRBJ1-5; D ambiguous. Per the germline V gene, CDR1 is MNHNS and CDR2 is SASEGT. The CDR3 extends over 13 amino acids. V dropped 4 bases and J dropped 2 bases, with 6 bases sitting between them. CDR3 loop: CASSGRGNQPQHF. Here the CDR3 DNA reads TGTGCCAGCAGTGGACGGGGCAATCAGCCCCAGCATTTT.

This clone was observed once. The chain joins TRBV2 to TRBJ1-5; 8 bases agree with TRBD1. CDR1 is SNHLY and CDR2 is FYNNEI in the germline V gene. The CDR3 has 13 amino acids. The V and J ends lost 9 bases and 7 bases, in that order; junction bases with no gene match: 8. CDR3 protein: CASQTRTGQPQHF. The CDR3 DNA sequence: TGTGCCAGTCAAACGAGGACAGGGCAGCCCCAGCATTTT.